One and the same sample provided the 14 T cell receptor beta chains below, sequenced in a study of OX40 agonist ivuxolimab in advanced cancers. Clones were sequenced by immunoSEQ multiplex PCR, and TCRdb holds only the in-frame ones, with some missing. The sample carries approximately 77,000 clones, approximately 80% recorded once. Source: CD4+ or CD8+ T cells sorted from blood, taken in a trial of the OX40 agonist ivuxolimab. The receptors were sampled from an adult with an advanced solid tumor such as melanoma, head and neck, liver or kidney cancer.

This chain connects TRBV7-2 to TRBJ2-1; D possibly corresponds to TRBD2 (5 bases). The CDR3 length is 14 residues. Germline assignment: CDR1 SGHTA and CDR2 FQGNSA. V gave up 4 bases and J gave up 7 bases, with 14 bases separating them. Here the CDR3 reads CASSSRLTRNEQFF. The CDR3 DNA sequence: TGTGCCAGCAGCTCACGACTAACGAGAAATGAGCAGTTCTTC.

The chain employs TRBV27 and TRBJ2-7; no clear D gene. Deletions cut 6 bases from V and 2 bases from J, with 14 bases between. Germline values: CDR1 MNHEY, CDR2 SMNVEV (reference sequence). This CDR3 has 14 amino acids. CDR3 amino acids: CASRPLRQTYEQYF. The CDR3, as DNA: TGTGCCAGCAGGCCACTCCGGCAGACCTACGAGCAGTACTTC.

The V gene is TRBV6-4, the J gene TRBJ2-2; D call uncertain. Germline lookup yields CDR1 MRHNA and CDR2 SNTAGT. The CDR3 is 14 residues long. Trimming stripped 0 bases from V and 3 bases from J, with 5 bases between. Here the CDR3 DNA reads TGTGCCAGCAGTGACTCCTATTACACCGGGGAGCTGTTTTTT. Encoded protein: CASSDSYYTGELFF.

V gene TRBV4-3 combines with J gene TRBJ2-1; TRBD2 agrees at 7 bases. V lost 0 bases and J lost 10; bases outside the gene matches: 12. The CDR3 consists of 16 residues. Germline V lookup: CDR1 LGHNA, CDR2 YSLEER. In DNA form, the CDR3 reads TGCGCCAGCAGCCAAGATCTAAGCAACGGGAGGAAAGAGCAGTTCTTC. Protein sequence: CASSQDLSNGRKEQFF.

The chain combines TRBV27 with TRBJ2-2; tentatively, D is TRBD1 or TRBD2 (5 bases each). The ends were cut back, 5 bases at V and 4 bases at J, with 14 bases in the middle. CDR1 and CDR2 from the germline V gene are MNHEY and SMNVEV (reference sequence). The CDR3 loop spans 15 amino acids. CDR3 bases: TGTGCCAGCAGTCCACGGGGCACGAGCACCGGGGAGCTGTTTTTT. Protein: CASSPRGTSTGELFF.

The chain is built from TRBV6-5 and TRBJ2-5; D not certain. The CDR3 runs to 14 residues. Trimming left V 0 bases short and J 2 bases short, with 7 bases between. Germline V lookup: CDR1 MNHEY, CDR2 SVGAGI. The CDR3 region has the DNA TGTGCCAGCAGTTACTCAGCGTCACAAGAGACCCAGTACTTC. Its protein is CASSYSASQETQYF.

The chain carries TRBV7-2 and TRBJ1-2; D possibly corresponds to TRBD1 (5 bases). V shed 6 bases and J shed 0 bases, with 14 bases lying between them. This CDR3 is 15 amino acids long. Germline values: CDR1 SGHTA, CDR2 FQGNSA. The CDR3 DNA is TGTGCCAGCAGGTTACAAAGGACACCTAACTATGGCTACACCTTC. Protein sequence: CASRLQRTPNYGYTF.

This chain connects TRBV4-2 to TRBJ1-4, with 9 bases identical to TRBD1. The CDR3 is made up of 15 amino acids. After removal of 1 base from V and 10 bases from J, the junction contained 7 bases not matched to a gene. Germline V CDR1 and CDR2: LGHNA, YNFKEQ. The CDR3 region has the DNA TGTGCCAGCAGCCAAGTCGGGGACAGGGAAGGAAAACTGTTTTTT. This sequence encodes CASSQVGDREGKLFF.

The chain links TRBV7-9 to TRBJ2-3; 7 bases align to TRBD1. Germline V lookup: CDR1 SEHNR, CDR2 FQNEAQ (reference sequence). CDR3 size: 15 residues. V trimming: 4 bases; J trimming: 5 bases; junction bases outside the gene matches: 9. The CDR3 protein is CASSSIDRVEDTQYF. The CDR3 DNA reads as TGTGCCAGCAGCTCAATAGACAGGGTTGAAGATACGCAGTATTTT.

The chain recombines TRBV11-2 with TRBJ1-5; D not certain. V was trimmed by 5 bases and J by 5 bases, leaving 10 bases between them. Germline V gene data show CDR1 as SGHAT and CDR2 as FQNNGV. CDR3 size: 13 residues. The CDR3: CASSLIQDQPQHF. The CDR3 nucleotides are TGTGCCAGCAGCCTAATCCAGGATCAGCCCCAGCATTTT.

The chain combines TRBV5-1 with TRBJ2-2, with 7 bases matching TRBD1. V was clipped by 3 bases and J by 3 bases; unmatched bases: 5. The CDR3 has 15 amino acids. Germline V gene data show CDR1 as SGHRS and CDR2 as YFSETQ. CDR3 sequence: CASSSGTAYTGELFF. The DNA for the CDR3 is TGCGCCAGCAGCTCCGGGACAGCCTACACCGGGGAGCTGTTTTTT.

This rearrangement joins TRBV2 to TRBJ1-4; maybe TRBD1 (5 bases). From germline, CDR1 is SNHLY and CDR2 FYNNEI. The CDR3 contains 11 residues. V lost 8 bases and J lost 5, with 6 bases in between. This CDR3 is CASGDNEKLFF. CDR3 nucleotides: TGTGCCAGCGGGGACAATGAAAAACTGTTTTTT.

The V call is TRBV14, the J call TRBJ1-1, with D possibly TRBD1 on 6 matching bases. The V end lost 2 bases, the J end lost 6 bases, and 16 bases lay between the germline ends. The CDR3 totals 15 residues. CDR1 and CDR2 from the germline V gene are SGHDN and FVKESK. Here the CDR3 reads CASSQRIGGHSEAFF. In DNA form, the CDR3 reads TGTGCCAGCAGCCAAAGGATAGGGGGGCATTCTGAAGCTTTCTTT. The full variable domain, its missing parts supplied by reference TRBV14 and TRBJ1-1, is EAGVTQFPSHSVIEKGQTVTLRCDPISGHDNLYWYRRVMGKEIKFLLHFVKESKQDESGMPNNRFLAERTGGTYSTLKVQPAELEDSGVYFCASSQRIGGHSEAFFGQGTRLTVV.

This chain uses TRBV4-3 with TRBJ2-7; no firm D call. Trimming pared 0 bases from V and 0 bases from J, leaving 12 bases between. CDR3 length equals 16 residues. CDR1 and CDR2 from the germline V gene are LGHNA and YSLEER. The CDR3 loop reads CASSQDVGWGSYEQYF. CDR3 sequence (DNA): TGCGCCAGCAGCCAAGACGTGGGTTGGGGCTCCTACGAGCAGTACTTC.